This T cell receptor beta chain was sequenced in a study of T cells in Graves' hyperthyroidism and ophthalmopathy. TCR beta CDR3 region amplification was performed from RNA transcripts. First-round RT-PCR of the TCR CDR3 relied on the HTBI primer set. TCRdb called the multiplex PCR reads again in MiXCR, with one record for every CDR3 protein. The sample has 300,000 to 450,000 distinct CDR3 sequences; 11% to 15% are singletons. The germline V gene encodes CDR1 GTSNPN and CDR2 SVGIG (reference sequence). The CDR3 covers 18 residues. V lost 0 bases and J 4 bases, leaving 24 bases between the germline ends. This clonotype was seen repeatedly, ten times or more.

The source material was blood. The clonotype was recovered from a woman between 55 and 75 years old with Graves' hyperthyroidism. V and J are TRBV30 and TRBJ2-5; D is undetermined. CDR3 protein: CAWSVPRSQDVEVETQYF. Written as DNA, the CDR3 is TGTGCCTGGAGTGTCCCCCGCTCGCAGGACGTCGAGGTAGAGACCCAGTACTTC. The variable domain in full, completed from reference TRBV30 and TRBJ2-5, reads SQTIHQWPATLVQPVGSPLSLECTVEGTSNPNLYWYRQAAGRGLQLLFYSVGIGQISSEVPQNLSASRPQDRQFILSSKKLLLSDSGFYLCAWSVPRSQDVEVETQYFGPGTRLLVL.